The present T cell receptor beta chain was sequenced within a study of molecular identifiers for immune sequencing clone quantification. Across the whole study: Naive CD8 cell RNA, from 20,000 or 100,000 cells, was split five ways in replicates, with four sequenced.

TCRdb reanalysed the PCR reads using MiXCR and keeps one entry per CDR3 protein. Among about 510,000 distinct CDR3 sequences listed, approximately 25% were seen once. Germline values: CDR1 SGHDT, CDR2 YYEEEE. Trimming removed 0 bases from V and 1 base from J, with 10 bases in between. This CDR3 comprises 15 residues. The chain recombines TRBV5-6 with TRBJ2-5; D is uncertain. The TCR sequence derives from a human donor in good health. Some libraries in this study had Jurkat cell RNA spiked in. Specimen: naive CD8+ T cells from blood, with Jurkat cell RNA spiked in. Subset of the sample: FACS-sorted CD8+CD4-CCR7+CD45RA+ naive T cells. As DNA, the CDR3 is TGTGCCAGCAGCTTGGAGGGCATACCCCAAGAGACCCAGTACTTC. It encodes CASSLEGIPQETQYF. The full variable domain, its missing parts supplied by reference TRBV5-6 and TRBJ2-5, is DAGVTQSPTHLIKTRGQQVTLRCSPKSGHDTVSWYQQALGQGPQFIFQYYEEEERQRGNFPDRFSGHQFPNYSSELNVNALLLGDSALYLCASSLEGIPQETQYFGPGTRLLVL.